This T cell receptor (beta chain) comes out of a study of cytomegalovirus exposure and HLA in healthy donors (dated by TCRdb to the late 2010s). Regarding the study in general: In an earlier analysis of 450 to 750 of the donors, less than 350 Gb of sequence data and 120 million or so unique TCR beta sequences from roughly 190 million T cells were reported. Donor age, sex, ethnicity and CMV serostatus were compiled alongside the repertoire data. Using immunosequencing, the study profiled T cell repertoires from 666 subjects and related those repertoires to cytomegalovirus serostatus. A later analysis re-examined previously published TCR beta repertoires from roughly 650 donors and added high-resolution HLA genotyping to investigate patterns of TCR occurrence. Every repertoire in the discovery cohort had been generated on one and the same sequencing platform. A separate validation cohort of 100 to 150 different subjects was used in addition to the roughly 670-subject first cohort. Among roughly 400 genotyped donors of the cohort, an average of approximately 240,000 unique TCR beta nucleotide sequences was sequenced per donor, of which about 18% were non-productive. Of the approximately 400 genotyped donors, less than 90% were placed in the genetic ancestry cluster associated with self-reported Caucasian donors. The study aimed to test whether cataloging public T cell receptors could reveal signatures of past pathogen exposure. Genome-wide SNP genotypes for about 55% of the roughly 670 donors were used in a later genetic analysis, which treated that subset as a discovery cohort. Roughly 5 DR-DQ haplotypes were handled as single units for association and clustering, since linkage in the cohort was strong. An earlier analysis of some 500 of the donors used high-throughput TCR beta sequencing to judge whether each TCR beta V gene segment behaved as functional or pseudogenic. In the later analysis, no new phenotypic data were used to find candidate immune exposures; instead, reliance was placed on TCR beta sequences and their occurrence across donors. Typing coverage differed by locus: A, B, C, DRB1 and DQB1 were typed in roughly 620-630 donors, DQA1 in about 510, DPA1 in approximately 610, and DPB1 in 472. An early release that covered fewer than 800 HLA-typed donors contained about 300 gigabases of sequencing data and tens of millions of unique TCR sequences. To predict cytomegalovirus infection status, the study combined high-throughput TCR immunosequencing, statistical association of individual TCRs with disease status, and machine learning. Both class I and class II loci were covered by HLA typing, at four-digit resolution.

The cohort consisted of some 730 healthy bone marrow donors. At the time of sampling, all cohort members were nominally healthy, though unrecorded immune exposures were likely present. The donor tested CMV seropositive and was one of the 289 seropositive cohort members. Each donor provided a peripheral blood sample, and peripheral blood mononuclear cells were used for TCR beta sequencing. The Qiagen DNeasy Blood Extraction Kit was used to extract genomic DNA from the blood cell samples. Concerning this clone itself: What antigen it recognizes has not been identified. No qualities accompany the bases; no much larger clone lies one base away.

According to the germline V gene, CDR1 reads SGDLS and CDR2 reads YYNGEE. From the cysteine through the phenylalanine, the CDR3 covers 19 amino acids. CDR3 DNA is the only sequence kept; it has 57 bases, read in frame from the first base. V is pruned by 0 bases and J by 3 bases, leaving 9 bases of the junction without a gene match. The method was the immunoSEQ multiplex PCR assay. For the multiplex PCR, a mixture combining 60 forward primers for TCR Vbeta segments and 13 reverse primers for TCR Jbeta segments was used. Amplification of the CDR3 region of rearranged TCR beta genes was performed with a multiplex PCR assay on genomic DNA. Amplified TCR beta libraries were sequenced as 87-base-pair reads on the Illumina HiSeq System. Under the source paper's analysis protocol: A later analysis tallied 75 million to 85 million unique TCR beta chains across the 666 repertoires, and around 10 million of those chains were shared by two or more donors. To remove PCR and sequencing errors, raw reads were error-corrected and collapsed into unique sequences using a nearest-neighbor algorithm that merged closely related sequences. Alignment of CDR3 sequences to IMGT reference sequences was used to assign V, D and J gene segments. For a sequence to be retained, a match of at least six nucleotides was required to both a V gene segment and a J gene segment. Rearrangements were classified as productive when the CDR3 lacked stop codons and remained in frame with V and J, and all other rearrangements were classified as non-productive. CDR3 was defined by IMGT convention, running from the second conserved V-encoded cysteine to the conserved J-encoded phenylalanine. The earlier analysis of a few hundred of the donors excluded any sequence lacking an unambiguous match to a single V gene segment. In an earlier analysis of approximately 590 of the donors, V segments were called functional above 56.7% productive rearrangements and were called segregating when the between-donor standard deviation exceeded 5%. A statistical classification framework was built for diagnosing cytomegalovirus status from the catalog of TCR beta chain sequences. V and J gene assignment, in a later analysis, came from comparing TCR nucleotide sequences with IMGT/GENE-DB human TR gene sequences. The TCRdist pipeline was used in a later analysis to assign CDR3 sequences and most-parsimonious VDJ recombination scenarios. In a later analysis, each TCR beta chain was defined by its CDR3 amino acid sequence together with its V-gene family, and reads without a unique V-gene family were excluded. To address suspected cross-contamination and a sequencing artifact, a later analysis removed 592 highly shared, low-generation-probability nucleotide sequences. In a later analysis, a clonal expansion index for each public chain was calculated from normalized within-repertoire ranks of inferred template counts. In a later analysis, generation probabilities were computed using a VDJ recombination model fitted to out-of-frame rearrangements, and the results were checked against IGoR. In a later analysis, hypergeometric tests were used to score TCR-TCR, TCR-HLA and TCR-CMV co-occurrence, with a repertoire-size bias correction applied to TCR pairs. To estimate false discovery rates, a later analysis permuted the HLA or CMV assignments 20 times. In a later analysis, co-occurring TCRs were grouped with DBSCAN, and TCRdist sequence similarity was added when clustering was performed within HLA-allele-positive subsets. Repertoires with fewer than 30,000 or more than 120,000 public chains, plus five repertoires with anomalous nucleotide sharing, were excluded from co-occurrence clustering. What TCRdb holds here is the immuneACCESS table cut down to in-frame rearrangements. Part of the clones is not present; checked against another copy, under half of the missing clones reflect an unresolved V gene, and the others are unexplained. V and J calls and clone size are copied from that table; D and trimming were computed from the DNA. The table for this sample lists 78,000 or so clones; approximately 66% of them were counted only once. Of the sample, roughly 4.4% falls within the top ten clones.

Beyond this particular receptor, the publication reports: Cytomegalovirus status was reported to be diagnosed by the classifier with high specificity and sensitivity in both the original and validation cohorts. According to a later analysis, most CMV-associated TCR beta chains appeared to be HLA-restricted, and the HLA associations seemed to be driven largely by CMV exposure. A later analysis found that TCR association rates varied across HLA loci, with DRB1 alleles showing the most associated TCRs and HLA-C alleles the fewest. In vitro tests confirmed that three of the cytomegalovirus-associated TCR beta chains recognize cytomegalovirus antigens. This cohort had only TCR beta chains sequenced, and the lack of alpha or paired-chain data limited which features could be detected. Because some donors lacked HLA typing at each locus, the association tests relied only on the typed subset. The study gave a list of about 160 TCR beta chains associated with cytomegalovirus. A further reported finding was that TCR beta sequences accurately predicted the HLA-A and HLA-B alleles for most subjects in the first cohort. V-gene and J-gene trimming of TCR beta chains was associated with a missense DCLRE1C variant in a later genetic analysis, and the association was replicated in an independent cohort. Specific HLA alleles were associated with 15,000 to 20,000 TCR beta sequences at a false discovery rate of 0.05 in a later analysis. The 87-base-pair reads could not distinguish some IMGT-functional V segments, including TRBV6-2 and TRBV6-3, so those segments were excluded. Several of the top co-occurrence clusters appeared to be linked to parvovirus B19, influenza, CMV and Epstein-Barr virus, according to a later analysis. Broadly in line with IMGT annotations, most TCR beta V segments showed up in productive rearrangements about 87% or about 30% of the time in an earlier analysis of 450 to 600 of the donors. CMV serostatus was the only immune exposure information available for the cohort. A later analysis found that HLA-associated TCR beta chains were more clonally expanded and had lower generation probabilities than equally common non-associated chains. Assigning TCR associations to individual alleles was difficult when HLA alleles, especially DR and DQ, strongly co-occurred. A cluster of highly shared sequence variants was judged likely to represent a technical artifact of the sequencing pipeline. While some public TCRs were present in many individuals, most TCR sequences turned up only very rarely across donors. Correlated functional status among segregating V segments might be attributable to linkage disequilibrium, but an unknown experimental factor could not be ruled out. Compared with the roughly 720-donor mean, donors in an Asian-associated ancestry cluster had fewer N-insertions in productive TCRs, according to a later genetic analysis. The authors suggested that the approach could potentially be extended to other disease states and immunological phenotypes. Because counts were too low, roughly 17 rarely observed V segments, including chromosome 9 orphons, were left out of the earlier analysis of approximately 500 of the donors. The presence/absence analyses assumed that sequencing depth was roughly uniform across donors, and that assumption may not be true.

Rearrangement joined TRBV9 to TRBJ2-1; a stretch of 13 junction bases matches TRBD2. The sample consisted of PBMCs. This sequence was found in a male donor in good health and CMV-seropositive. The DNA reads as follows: TGTGCCAGCAGCGTAGAGGGGGGACTAGCGGGAATTGGCTACAATGAGCAGTTCTTC. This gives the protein CASSVEGGLAGIGYNEQFF.